The clone carrying this TCR beta chain was seen once. The entry originates in a study of blood T cell repertoires in COVID-19. For the study at large: Samples of COVID-19 (acute and convalescent) were obtained from the United States, Italy and Spain. Nucleic acid was either cDNA or gDNA, and it came from T cells, B-cell-depleted T cells, or PBMCs.

Authors' data handling: The assay estimated nucleated cells by amplifying reference gene primers. Clones were sequenced by immunoSEQ multiplex PCR, and TCRdb holds only the in-frame ones, with some missing. V and J calls and clone size are given by that table; D and trimming were obtained from the DNA. The repertoire has 90,000 to 120,000 clones, 88% of them found once; the top ten carry around 6%. The CDR3 loop spans 16 amino acids. Germline assignment: CDR1 LNHDA and CDR2 SQIVND (reference sequence). Losses at the gene ends were 0 bases for V and 7 bases for J; bases not matched to a gene: 4. The receptor comes from a woman between 55 and 75 years old with acute or convalescent COVID-19. V usage is TRBV19 and J usage is TRBJ2-1; 12 nucleotides match TRBD2. Source material: peripheral blood. CDR3 bases: TGTGCCAGTAGTATAGAACCGGGACTAGCGGGTAATGAGCAGTTCTTC. This sequence encodes CASSIEPGLAGNEQFF.